Below, 31 T cell receptor beta chains from the same sample are listed, as sequenced in a study of control samples from healthy donors and cancer patients. TCRdb's table, derived via immunoSEQ multiplex PCR, lists solely in-frame clones and lacks some. The repertoire holds about 55,000 clones, with approximately 85% as singletons. The specimen sequenced was blood. These receptors were taken from a man over 45 in good health.

The chain combines TRBV28 with TRBJ2-7, with 10 bases that match TRBD1. The CDR3 spans 17 residues. Looked up from germline, CDR1 is MDHEN and CDR2 is SYDVKM. V shed 5 bases, J shed 5 bases, and the junction held 15 bases outside the gene matches. In nucleotides, the CDR3 is TGTGCCAGCAGTCCCCTTAAACCGGGACAGGGGATCGACGAGCAGTACTTC. It is translated as CASSPLKPGQGIDEQYF.

This sequence joins TRBV4-1 and TRBJ1-4; D remains ambiguous. Germline CDR1 is MGHRA and CDR2 is YSYEKL. Trimming took 1 base from V and 4 from J, leaving 13 bases between them. The CDR3 runs to 16 residues. CDR3 sequence: CASSQGLGAFNEKLFF. Written as DNA, the CDR3 is TGCGCCAGCAGCCAAGGTTTGGGTGCATTTAATGAAAAACTGTTTTTT.

The V and J genes are TRBV7-9 and TRBJ2-3, with 11 bases identical to TRBD1. There are 17 residues in the CDR3. The germline CDR1 and CDR2 sequences are SEHNR and FQNEAQ (reference sequence). V was clipped by 0 bases and J by 5 bases; unmatched bases: 7. In nucleotides, the CDR3 is TGTGCCAGCAGCTTAGCTGGACAGGGGGCTTTCAAAGATACGCAGTATTTT. It is translated as CASSLAGQGAFKDTQYF.

The rearrangement links TRBV12-3 or TRBV12-4 to TRBJ1-2, with TRBD1 as a possible D gene (5 bases). The CDR3 contains 13 residues. Trimming took off 8 bases at V and 5 bases at J, with 15 bases between the two ends. In DNA, the CDR3 is TGTGCCAGCGGCTCAGGGACCCAGTATGGCTACACCTTC. It codes for CASGSGTQYGYTF.

The V and J genes are TRBV30 and TRBJ1-3; D call uncertain. The CDR3 length is 13 residues. V was pared by 8 bases and J by 0 bases, with 11 bases between. Germline values: CDR1 GTSNPN, CDR2 SVGIG (reference sequence). The CDR3 DNA reads as TGTGCCCAGAACAGTGGCTCTGGAAACACCATATATTTT. Protein sequence: CAQNSGSGNTIYF. Full variable domain (remainder filled in from reference TRBV30 and TRBJ1-3): SQTIHQWPATLVQPVGSPLSLECTVEGTSNPNLYWYRQAAGRGLQLLFYSVGIGQISSEVPQNLSASRPQDRQFILSSKKLLLSDSGFYLCAQNSGSGNTIYFGEGSWLTVV.

This clone has just a few counts. The chain is built from TRBV28 and TRBJ1-4, with 8 bases matching TRBD1. Losses at the gene ends were 6 bases for V and 4 bases for J; bases not matched to a gene: 10. Germline assignment: CDR1 MDHEN and CDR2 SYDVKM. This CDR3 is built from 16 residues. The CDR3 is CASSITGGSINEKLFF. The CDR3 bases are TGTGCCAGCAGCATCACAGGGGGATCTATTAATGAAAAACTGTTTTTT.

The chain uses TRBV6-5 and TRBJ2-7, with 11 bases lining up with TRBD1. Germline-derived CDR1 and CDR2 are MNHEY and SVGAGI. The V segment lost 10 bases and the J segment 5 bases; nucleotides outside the gene matches: 10. There are 14 residues in the CDR3. The CDR3 DNA reads TGTGCCACCCTCCGGGACAGGGGGATCCACGAGCAGTACTTC. It specifies CATLRDRGIHEQYF.

This clone has just a few counts. The chain carries TRBV11-3 and TRBJ1-1; TRBD1 is a possible D gene (5 bases). Germline V gene sequence: CDR1 SGHNT, CDR2 YENEEA. This CDR3 is built from 17 residues. The V and J ends lost 5 bases and 0 bases respectively, with 19 bases between them. CDR3 sequence (DNA): TGTGCCAGCAGCCATAAGCCCGGGGGATTGATGAACACTGAAGCTTTCTTT. As protein: CASSHKPGGLMNTEAFF. The complete variable domain, with remaining parts taken from reference TRBV11-3 and TRBJ1-1, reads EAGVVQSPRYKIIEKKQPVAFWCNPISGHNTLYWYLQNLGQGPELLIRYENEEAVDDSQLPKDRFSAERLKGVDSTLKIQPAELGDSAVYLCASSHKPGGLMNTEAFFGQGTRLTVV.

The V call is TRBV19, the J call TRBJ2-2, with 7 bases that match TRBD1. This CDR3 is 14 amino acids long. Per germline, CDR1 LNHDA and CDR2 SQIVND (reference sequence). J gave up 7 bases and V 3 bases, and 5 bases lay outside the gene matches. The CDR3 region has the DNA TGTGCCAGTAGTATGTACGACAGGGACGGGGAGCTGTTTTTT. This sequence encodes CASSMYDRDGELFF.

V gene TRBV30 combines with J gene TRBJ1-5; D unresolved. The germline V and J ends were trimmed by 1 base and 9 bases, with 13 bases remaining between them. Germline-derived CDR1 and CDR2 are GTSNPN and SVGIG (reference sequence). The CDR3 contains 13 residues. In DNA, the CDR3 is TGTGCCTGGAGTGGTCAGACGGATGGGCCCCAGCATTTT. This sequence encodes CAWSGQTDGPQHF.

V is TRBV27 and J is TRBJ1-1; no clear D gene. Between the trimmed V and J ends, which lost 5 bases and 10 bases, there was a span of 17 bases. Germline V CDR1 and CDR2: MNHEY, SMNVEV (reference sequence). The CDR3 runs 13 residues. Here the CDR3 DNA reads TGTGCCAGCAGTCCCTCAGAAGGGAGGGTAGCTTTCTTT. This sequence encodes CASSPSEGRVAFF.

In its sample, this clone was seen a few times. The chain has TRBV25-1 and TRBJ2-7; unclear D gene. V lost 7 bases, J lost 7 bases, and 11 bases lay in between. The CDR3 is made up of 11 amino acids. Germline CDR1 MGHDK, CDR2 SYGVNS. The CDR3 here is CASTFLGEQYF. CDR3 DNA sequence: TGTGCCAGCACCTTCCTGGGGGAGCAGTACTTC.

The chain links TRBV9 to TRBJ2-1; 9 bases map to TRBD2. This CDR3 region has 15 residues. V lost 4 bases, J lost 5 bases, and 7 bases stayed unmatched. Germline CDR1 SGDLS, CDR2 YYNGEE. This CDR3 reads CASSPRLAEDNEQFF. DNA of the CDR3: TGTGCCAGCAGCCCCCGACTAGCGGAAGACAATGAGCAGTTCTTC.

This clone occurred a few times. Distinct nucleotide sequences in the sample also encode this CDR3. This chain links TRBV5-5 with TRBJ1-1; D is ambiguous. The germline V and J ends were trimmed by 4 bases and 5 bases, with 15 bases remaining between them. The CDR3 is 14 residues long. Germline V lookup: CDR1 SGHKS, CDR2 YYEKEE (reference sequence). The CDR3 region has the DNA TGTGCCAGCAGCCTTGAGGGTGGCGGGACTGAAGCTTTCTTT. Translated: CASSLEGGGTEAFF.

A single count supports this clone. The chain recombines TRBV6-5 with TRBJ2-7, with a weak D call TRBD2 (6 bases). Trimming left V 2 bases short and J 4 bases short, with 12 bases between. CDR1 is MNHEY and CDR2 is SVGAGI in the germline V gene. This CDR3 contains 14 residues. The CDR3 nucleotides are TGTGCCAGCAGTTACGGACTATATAGTTACGAGCAGTACTTC. It translates to CASSYGLYSYEQYF.

The rearrangement joins TRBV27 to TRBJ2-2, with 9 nucleotides matching TRBD2. This CDR3 spans 15 amino acids. Germline CDR1 is MNHEY and CDR2 is SMNVEV (reference sequence). V lost 6 bases and J lost 3; bases outside the gene matches: 5. CDR3 DNA sequence: TGTGCCAGCAGATCTAGCGGGAAGGACACCGGGGAGCTGTTTTTT. Translating it yields CASRSSGKDTGELFF.

The J gene is TRBJ1-1, the V gene TRBV3-1 (or the pseudogene TRBV3-2); TRBD1 matches at 11 bases. Germline CDR1 reads LGHDT; CDR2 reads YNNKEL (reference sequence). This CDR3 comprises 15 residues. The J segment lost 7 bases and the V segment lost 1 base, leaving 5 bases of the junction unmatched. The DNA for the CDR3 is TGTGCCAGCAGCCAAGGAGGACAGGGGGCGAATGAAGCTTTCTTT. Translating it yields CASSQGGQGANEAFF.

The chain couples TRBV10-2 to TRBJ1-1; D gene uncertain. The V end lost 4 bases, the J end lost 10 bases, and 13 bases lay between the germline ends. The CDR3 is made up of 12 amino acids. Germline V CDR1 and CDR2: WSHSY, SAAADI. Here the CDR3 reads CASSGLQDAAFF. The CDR3 nucleotides read TGCGCCAGCAGTGGTCTACAAGATGCAGCTTTCTTT.

The chain combines TRBV5-6 with TRBJ2-7, with D possibly TRBD2 on 6 matching bases. The V gene lost 0 bases and the J gene lost 0 bases, with 10 bases spanning the gap. The CDR3 sequence is 15 residues long. Germline CDR1 reads SGHDT; CDR2 reads YYEEEE. CDR3: CASSLEGLPSYEQYF. DNA for the CDR3: TGTGCCAGCAGCTTGGAGGGACTGCCCTCCTACGAGCAGTACTTC.

The CDR3 coding sequence is TGTGCCAGCAGCGGAGGGATGAACACTGAAGCTTTCTTT. It codes for CASSGGMNTEAFF. The chain joins TRBV9 to TRBJ1-1; D gene uncertain. The CDR3 consists of 13 residues. V lost 3 bases and J 0 bases, leaving 6 bases between the germline ends. The germline CDR1 and CDR2 sequences are SGDLS and YYNGEE.

The CDR3, as DNA: TGTGCCAGTAGTTGGGACGGAGGCTCCTATAATTCACCCCTCCACTTT. Its translation is CASSWDGGSYNSPLHF. The chain combines TRBV19 with TRBJ1-6; TRBD1 is a possible D gene (5 bases). Trimming took 5 bases from V and 0 from J, leaving 11 bases between them. The germline CDR1 and CDR2 sequences are LNHDA and SQIVND (reference sequence). This CDR3 is 16 amino acids long. Variable domain in full (rest from reference TRBV19 and TRBJ1-6): DGGITQSPKYLFRKEGQNVTLSCEQNLNHDAMYWYRQDPGQGLRLIYYSQIVNDFQKGDIAEGYSVSREKKESFPLTVTSAQKNPTAFYLCASSWDGGSYNSPLHFGNGTRLTVT.

The chain recombines TRBV28 with TRBJ2-1; D is uncertain. Trimming took off 7 bases at V and 10 bases at J, with 14 bases between the two ends. The CDR3 runs to 12 residues. Germline V gene lookup returns CDR1 MDHEN and CDR2 SYDVKM. CDR3 region: CASTTTNTEQFF. The CDR3 DNA reads as TGTGCCAGCACCACGACGAATACAGAGCAGTTCTTC.

This chain uses TRBV7-2 with TRBJ2-3; no clear D gene. The CDR3 sequence is 13 residues long. CDR1 is SGHTA, CDR2 FQGNSA, per germline. Trimming left V 5 bases short and J 0 bases short, with 6 bases between. In DNA form, the CDR3 reads TGTGCCAGCAGCGCGGATAGCACAGATACGCAGTATTTT. This gives the protein CASSADSTDTQYF.

Only a few counts were recorded for this clone. V is TRBV28 and J is TRBJ2-7, with TRBD2 matching 10 bases. The germline CDR1 and CDR2 sequences are MDHEN and SYDVKM. Trimming cost V 7 bases and J 0 bases; bases outside gene matches: 6. The CDR3 is 15 residues long. The CDR3 DNA reads as TGTGCCAGCACCGGGGGGACTAGCGACTCCTACGAGCAGTACTTC. The encoded protein is CASTGGTSDSYEQYF.

This sequence joins TRBV6-1 and TRBJ2-7; D gene ambiguous. V shed 2 bases and J shed 6 bases, with 11 bases lying between them. Per the germline V gene, CDR1 is MNHNS and CDR2 is SASEGT. There are 13 residues in the CDR3. The DNA of the CDR3 is TGTGCCAGCAGTGAATGGAAACGGCCCGAGCAGTACTTC. This codes for CASSEWKRPEQYF.

In this sample, this clone turned up once. The chain has TRBV5-1 and TRBJ1-4, with a tentative D call TRBD1 (6 bases). Germline lookup yields CDR1 SGHRS and CDR2 YFSETQ. The CDR3 extends over 12 amino acids. Trimming cost V 5 bases and J 8 bases, with 10 bases left between them. The CDR3 reads CASRGAGEKLFF. Here the CDR3 DNA reads TGCGCCAGCAGGGGGGCAGGAGAAAAACTGTTTTTT.

The chain recombines TRBV5-6 with TRBJ1-3, with 9 bases aligning to TRBD1. V shed 4 bases and J 0 bases; nucleotides not matched to a gene: 8. CDR1 is SGHDT, CDR2 YYEEEE, per germline. The CDR3 has 17 residues. CDR3 sequence: CASSGPTGGVSGNTIYF. CDR3 coding DNA: TGTGCCAGCAGCGGACCGACAGGGGGTGTCTCTGGAAACACCATATATTTT.

The rearrangement links TRBV21-1 to TRBJ2-1; the DNA was not compared with TRBD2, the D call given in the table. TRBV21-1 is flagged as a pseudogene. The CDR3 is 14 residues long. The CDR3 protein is CASSRRLSGDEQFF. CDR3 coding DNA: TGTGCCAGCAGCCGACGACTGAGTGGAGATGAGCAGTTCTTC.

V is TRBV7-8 and J is TRBJ2-1, with 8 bases identical to TRBD1. CDR3 size: 15 residues. Trimming cost V 3 bases and J 2 bases; bases outside gene matches: 3. Germline CDR1 and CDR2: SGHVS and FQNEAQ. The CDR3 spells CASSFGQGPYNEQFF. The DNA for the CDR3 is TGTGCCAGCAGCTTCGGACAGGGCCCCTACAATGAGCAGTTCTTC.

This chain joins TRBV5-1 and TRBJ2-7, with D tentatively TRBD1 (6 bases). V was trimmed by 0 bases and J by 5 bases, leaving 6 bases between them. CDR1 and CDR2 from the germline V gene are SGHRS and YFSETQ. The CDR3 is made up of 12 amino acids. The CDR3 DNA follows: TGCGCCAGCAGCTTGGGGACAGACGAGCAGTACTTC. Protein: CASSLGTDEQYF.

The V call is TRBV10-3, the J call TRBJ1-2; D is unresolved. Per germline, CDR1 ENHRY and CDR2 SYGVKD. There are 14 residues in the CDR3. V was trimmed by 6 bases and J by 4 bases, leaving 15 bases between them. The DNA of the CDR3 is TGTGCCATCAGCGCAGGCCGACATCTCTATGGCTACACCTTC. Translating gives CAISAGRHLYGYTF.